This TCR beta chain was sequenced during a study of cytomegalovirus exposure and HLA in healthy donors. Study-wide findings and caveats: Roughly even sequencing depth across donors was the assumption behind the presence/absence analyses. Sequencing probably produced one cluster of sequence variants that were highly shared. In a later analysis, a missense DCLRE1C variant was linked to TCR beta V- and J-gene trimming. Later analysis showed most CMV-associated TCR beta chains appearing HLA-restricted.

Primers: 60 Vbeta forward and 13 Jbeta reverse. The table came from immunoSEQ multiplex PCR; TCRdb's copy has only in-frame clones and leaves some out. This table lists 65,000 to 85,000 clones. As concerns this clone: Its cognate antigen is unknown.

V lost 4 bases, J lost 13 bases, and 15 bases lay in between. The CDR3 is made up of 11 amino acids. CDR1 is SGHDT and CDR2 is YYEEEE in the germline V gene. The chain uses TRBV5-6 and TRBJ2-7, with a possible D match to TRBD2 (6 bases). The source is a woman in her fifties or sixties in good health and CMV-seronegative. Sequenced: PBMCs. The CDR3 spells CASSRERTEYF. The CDR3 region has the DNA TGTGCCAGCAGCCGGGAGCGCACAGAATACTTC. Combining the CDR3 with reference TRBV5-6 and TRBJ2-7 gives the whole variable domain DAGVTQSPTHLIKTRGQQVTLRCSPKSGHDTVSWYQQALGQGPQFIFQYYEEEERQRGNFPDRFSGHQFPNYSSELNVNALLLGDSALYLCASSRERTEYFGPGTRLTVT.